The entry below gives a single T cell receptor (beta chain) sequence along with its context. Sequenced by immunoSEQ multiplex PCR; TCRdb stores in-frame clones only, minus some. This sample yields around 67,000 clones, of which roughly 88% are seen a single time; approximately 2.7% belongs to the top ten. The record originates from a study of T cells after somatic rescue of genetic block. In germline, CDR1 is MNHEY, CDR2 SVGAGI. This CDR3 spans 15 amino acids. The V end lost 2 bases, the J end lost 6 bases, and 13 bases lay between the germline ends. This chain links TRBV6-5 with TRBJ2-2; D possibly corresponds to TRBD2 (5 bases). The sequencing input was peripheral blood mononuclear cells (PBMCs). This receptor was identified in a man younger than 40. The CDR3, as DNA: TGTGCCAGCAGTTACGAGCGGCGCCGATCCGGGGAGCTGTTTTTT. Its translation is CASSYERRRSGELFF.